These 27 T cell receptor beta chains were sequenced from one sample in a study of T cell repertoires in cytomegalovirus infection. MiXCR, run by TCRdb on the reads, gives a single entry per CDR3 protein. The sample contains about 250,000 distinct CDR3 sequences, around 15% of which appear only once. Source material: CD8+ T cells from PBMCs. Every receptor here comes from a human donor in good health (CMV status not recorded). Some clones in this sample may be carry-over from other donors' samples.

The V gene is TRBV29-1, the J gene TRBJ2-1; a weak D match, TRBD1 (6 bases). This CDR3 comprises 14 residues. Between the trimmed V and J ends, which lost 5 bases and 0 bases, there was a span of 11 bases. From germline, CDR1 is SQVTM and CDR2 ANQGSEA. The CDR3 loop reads CSVLGASSYNEQFF. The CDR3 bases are TGCAGCGTTCTGGGGGCTAGCTCCTACAATGAGCAGTTCTTC.

The CDR3 here is CASSWAVNYGYTF. CDR3 in DNA: TGTGCCAGTAGTTGGGCAGTCAACTATGGCTACACCTTC. V and J are TRBV19 and TRBJ1-2, with D hard to call. V shed 5 bases and J shed 2 bases, with 9 bases lying between them. CDR3 length: 13 residues. CDR1 and CDR2 from the germline V gene are LNHDA and SQIVND (reference sequence).

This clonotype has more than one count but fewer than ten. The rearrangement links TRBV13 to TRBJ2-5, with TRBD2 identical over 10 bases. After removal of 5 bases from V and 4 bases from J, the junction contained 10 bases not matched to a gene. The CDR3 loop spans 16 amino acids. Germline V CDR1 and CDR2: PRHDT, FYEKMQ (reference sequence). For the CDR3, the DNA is TGTGCCAGCAGCGTCAGAAGCGGGGGGGGACGAGAGACCCAGTACTTC. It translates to CASSVRSGGGRETQYF.

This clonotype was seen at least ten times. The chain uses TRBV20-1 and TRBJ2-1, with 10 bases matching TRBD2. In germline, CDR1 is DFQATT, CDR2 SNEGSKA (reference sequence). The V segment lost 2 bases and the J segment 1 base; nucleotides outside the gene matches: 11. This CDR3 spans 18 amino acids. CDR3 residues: CSARIRLAGVLSYNEQFF. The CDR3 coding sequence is TGCAGTGCTAGAATCCGGCTAGCGGGGGTACTATCCTACAATGAGCAGTTCTTC.

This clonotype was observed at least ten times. CDR3 bases: TGTGCCAGCAGTTATGCCAGGGGCGCTACTGAAGCTTTCTTT. Protein product: CASSYARGATEAFF. The rearrangement uses TRBV6-5 and TRBJ1-1; D is possibly TRBD1 (6 bases). Germline CDR1 and CDR2: MNHEY and SVGAGI. Trimming stripped 3 bases from V and 5 bases from J, with 13 bases between. This CDR3 spans 14 amino acids.

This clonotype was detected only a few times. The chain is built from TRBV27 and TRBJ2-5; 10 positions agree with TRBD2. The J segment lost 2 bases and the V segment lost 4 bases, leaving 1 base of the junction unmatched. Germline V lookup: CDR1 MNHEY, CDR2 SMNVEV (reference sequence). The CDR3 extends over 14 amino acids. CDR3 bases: TGTGCCAGCAGTTCAGCGGGGGGGCAAGAGACCCAGTACTTC. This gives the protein CASSSAGGQETQYF.

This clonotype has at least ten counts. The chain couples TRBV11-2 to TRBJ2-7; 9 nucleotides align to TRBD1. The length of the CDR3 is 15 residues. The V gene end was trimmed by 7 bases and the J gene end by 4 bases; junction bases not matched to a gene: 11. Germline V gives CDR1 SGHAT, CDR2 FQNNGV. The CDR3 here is CASTSFFGTGYEQYF. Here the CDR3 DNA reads TGTGCCAGCACCAGCTTCTTCGGGACAGGGTACGAGCAGTACTTC.

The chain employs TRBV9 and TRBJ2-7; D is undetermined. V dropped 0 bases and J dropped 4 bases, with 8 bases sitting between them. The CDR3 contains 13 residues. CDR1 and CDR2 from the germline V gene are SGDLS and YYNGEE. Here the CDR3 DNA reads TGTGCCAGCAGCGTAGTCCGGAATTACGAGCAGTACTTC. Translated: CASSVVRNYEQYF. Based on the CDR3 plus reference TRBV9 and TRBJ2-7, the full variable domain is DSGVTQTPKHLITATGQRVTLRCSPRSGDLSVYWYQQSLDQGLQFLIQYYNGEERAKGNILERFSAQQFPDLHSELNLSSLELGDSALYFCASSVVRNYEQYFGPGTRLTVT.

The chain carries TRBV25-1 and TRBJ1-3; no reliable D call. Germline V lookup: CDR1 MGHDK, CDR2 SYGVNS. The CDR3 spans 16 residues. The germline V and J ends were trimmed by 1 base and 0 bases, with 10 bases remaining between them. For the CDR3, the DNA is TGTGCCAGCAGTGAATGGTTCATCACCTCTGGAAACACCATATATTTT. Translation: CASSEWFITSGNTIYF.

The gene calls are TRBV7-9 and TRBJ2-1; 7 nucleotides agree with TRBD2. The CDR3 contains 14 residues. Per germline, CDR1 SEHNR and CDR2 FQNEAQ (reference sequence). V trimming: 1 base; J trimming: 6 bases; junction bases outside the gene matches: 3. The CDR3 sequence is CASSLEGRANEQFF. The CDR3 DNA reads TGTGCCAGCAGCTTAGAGGGGAGGGCCAATGAGCAGTTCTTC.

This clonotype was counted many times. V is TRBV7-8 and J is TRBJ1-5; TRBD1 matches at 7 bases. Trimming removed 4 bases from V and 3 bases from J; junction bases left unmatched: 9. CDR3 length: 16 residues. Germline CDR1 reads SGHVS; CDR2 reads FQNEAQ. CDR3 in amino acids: CASSSYPQGDNQPQHF. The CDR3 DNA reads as TGTGCCAGCAGCTCCTACCCCCAGGGGGACAATCAGCCCCAGCATTTT.

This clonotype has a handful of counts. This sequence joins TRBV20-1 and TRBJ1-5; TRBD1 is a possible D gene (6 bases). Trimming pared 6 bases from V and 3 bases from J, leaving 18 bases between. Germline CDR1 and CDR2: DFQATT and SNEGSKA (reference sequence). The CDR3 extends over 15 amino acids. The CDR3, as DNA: TGCAGTGCCTCGGGGGGGGGCAGGACCAATCAGCCCCAGCATTTT. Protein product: CSASGGGRTNQPQHF.

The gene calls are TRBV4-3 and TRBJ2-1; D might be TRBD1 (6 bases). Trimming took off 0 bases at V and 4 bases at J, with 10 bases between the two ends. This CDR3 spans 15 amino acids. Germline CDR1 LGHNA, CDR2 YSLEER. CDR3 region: CASSQDTGTYNEQFF. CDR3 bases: TGCGCCAGCAGCCAAGATACAGGGACATACAATGAGCAGTTCTTC.

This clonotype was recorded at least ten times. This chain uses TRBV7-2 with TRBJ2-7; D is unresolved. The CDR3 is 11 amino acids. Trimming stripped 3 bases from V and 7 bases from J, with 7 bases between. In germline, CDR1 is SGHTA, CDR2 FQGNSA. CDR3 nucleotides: TGTGCCAGCAGCTTTTCAGGTGAGCAGTACTTC. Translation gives CASSFSGEQYF.

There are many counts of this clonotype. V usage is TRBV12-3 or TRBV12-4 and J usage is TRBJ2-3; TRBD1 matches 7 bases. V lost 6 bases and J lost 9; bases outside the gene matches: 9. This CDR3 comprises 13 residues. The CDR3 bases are TGTGCCAGCAGCACAGGGACAGTGGGAACGCAGTATTTT. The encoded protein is CASSTGTVGTQYF.

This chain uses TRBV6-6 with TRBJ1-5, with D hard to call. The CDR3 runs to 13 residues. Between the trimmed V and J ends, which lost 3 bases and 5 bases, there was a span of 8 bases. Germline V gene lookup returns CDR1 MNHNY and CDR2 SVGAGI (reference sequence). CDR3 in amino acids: CASSYPTYQPQHF. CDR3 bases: TGTGCCAGCAGTTATCCTACGTATCAGCCCCAGCATTTT.

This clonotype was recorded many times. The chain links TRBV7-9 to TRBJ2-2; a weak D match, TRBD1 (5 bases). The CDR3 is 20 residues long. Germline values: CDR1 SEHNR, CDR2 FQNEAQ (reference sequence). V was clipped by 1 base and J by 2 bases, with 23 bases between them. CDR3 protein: CASSLGGNPSPHRNTGELFF. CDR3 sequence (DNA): TGTGCCAGCAGCTTAGGGGGCAATCCATCGCCCCATCGAAACACCGGGGAGCTGTTTTTT.

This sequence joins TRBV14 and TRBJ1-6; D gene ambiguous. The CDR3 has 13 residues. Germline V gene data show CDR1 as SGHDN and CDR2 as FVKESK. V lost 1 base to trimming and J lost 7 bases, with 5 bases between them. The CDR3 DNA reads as TGTGCCAGCAGCCAAGTATTGAATTCACCCCTCCACTTT. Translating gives CASSQVLNSPLHF.

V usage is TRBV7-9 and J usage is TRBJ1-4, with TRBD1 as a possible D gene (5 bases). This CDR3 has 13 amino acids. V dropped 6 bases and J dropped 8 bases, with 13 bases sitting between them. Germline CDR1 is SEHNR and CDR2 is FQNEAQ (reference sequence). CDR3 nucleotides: TGTGCCAGCAGTAAAACAGGAGGAGAAAAACTGTTTTTT. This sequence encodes CASSKTGGEKLFF.

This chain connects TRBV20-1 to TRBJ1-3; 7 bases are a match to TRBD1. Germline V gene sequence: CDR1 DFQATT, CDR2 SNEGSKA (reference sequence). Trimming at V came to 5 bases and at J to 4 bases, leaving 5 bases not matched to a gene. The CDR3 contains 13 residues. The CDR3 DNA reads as TGCAGTGCTCGGGACAGTCTCGGAAACACCATATATTTT. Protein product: CSARDSLGNTIYF.

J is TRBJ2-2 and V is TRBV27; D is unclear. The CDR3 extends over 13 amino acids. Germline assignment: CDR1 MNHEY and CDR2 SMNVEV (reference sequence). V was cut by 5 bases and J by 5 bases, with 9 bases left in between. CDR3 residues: CASSISRTGELFF. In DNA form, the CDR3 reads TGTGCCAGCAGTATAAGTAGGACCGGGGAGCTGTTTTTT.

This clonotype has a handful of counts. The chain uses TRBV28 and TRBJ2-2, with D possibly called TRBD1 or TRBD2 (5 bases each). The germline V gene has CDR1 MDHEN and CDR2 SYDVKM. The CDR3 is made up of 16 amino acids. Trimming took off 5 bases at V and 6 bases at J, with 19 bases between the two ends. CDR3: CASSPMAPWGSGELFF. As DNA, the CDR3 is TGTGCCAGCAGTCCGATGGCCCCCTGGGGGTCCGGGGAGCTGTTTTTT.

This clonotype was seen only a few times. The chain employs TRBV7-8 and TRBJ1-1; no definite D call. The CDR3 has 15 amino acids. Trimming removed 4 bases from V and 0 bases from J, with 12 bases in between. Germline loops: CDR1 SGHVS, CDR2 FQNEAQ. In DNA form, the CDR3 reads TGTGCCAGCAGCTCTACCTCGAATATGAACACTGAAGCTTTCTTT. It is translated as CASSSTSNMNTEAFF.

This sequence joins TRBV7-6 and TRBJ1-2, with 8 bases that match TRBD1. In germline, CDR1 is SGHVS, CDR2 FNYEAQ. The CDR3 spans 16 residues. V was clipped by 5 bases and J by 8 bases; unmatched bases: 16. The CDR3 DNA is TGTGCCAGCAGCCCTAGGATAGAGACAGGGGCTGTCGGCTACACCTTC. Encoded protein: CASSPRIETGAVGYTF.

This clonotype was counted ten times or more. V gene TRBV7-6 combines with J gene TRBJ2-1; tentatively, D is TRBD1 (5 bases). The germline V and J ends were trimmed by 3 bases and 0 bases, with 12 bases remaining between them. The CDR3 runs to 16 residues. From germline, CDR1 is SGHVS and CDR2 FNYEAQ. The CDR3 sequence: CASSFALGPSYNEQFF. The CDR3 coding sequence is TGTGCCAGCAGCTTCGCTTTGGGGCCCTCCTACAATGAGCAGTTCTTC.

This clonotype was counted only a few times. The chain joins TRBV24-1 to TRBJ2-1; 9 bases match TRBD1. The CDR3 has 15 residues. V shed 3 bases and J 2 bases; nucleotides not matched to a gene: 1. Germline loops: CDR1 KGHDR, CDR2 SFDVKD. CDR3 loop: CATSDRQGAYNEQFF. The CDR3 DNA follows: TGTGCCACCAGTGATCGACAGGGGGCCTACAATGAGCAGTTCTTC.

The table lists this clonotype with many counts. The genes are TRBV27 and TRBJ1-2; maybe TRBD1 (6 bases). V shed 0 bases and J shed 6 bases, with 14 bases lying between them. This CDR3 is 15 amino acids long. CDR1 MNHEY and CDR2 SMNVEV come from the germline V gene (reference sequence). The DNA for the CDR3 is TGTGCCAGCAGTTTATCGACAGGTCGTCCTGATGGCTACACCTTC. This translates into CASSLSTGRPDGYTF.